The clone carrying this T cell receptor beta chain came up a few times. TCRdb called the RT-PCR reads again in MiXCR, with one record for every CDR3 protein. The table includes tens of thousands of distinct CDR3 sequences, 26% detected once. The CDR3 is 15 amino acids. V was pared by 4 bases and J by 8 bases, with 8 bases of the junction left unmatched. Per germline, CDR1 ENHRY and CDR2 SYGVKD. The data originate from a study of patients and donors after allogeneic stem cell transplantation. This clonotype originated in a human donor who was either an allogeneic HSCT recipient or a stem cell or donor lymphocyte infusion donor (not recorded which). It is not recorded whose cells these are; they may come from a transplant donor. Material: blood, either unsorted or a sorted T cell fraction (not recorded which). This sequence joins TRBV10-3 and TRBJ2-1; 10 bases are a match to TRBD1. The CDR3 coding sequence is TGTGCCATCAGTGCCCGGGACAGGGGTAGGGATGAGCAGTTCTTC. It is translated as CAISARDRGRDEQFF.